Each of the 24 T cell receptor beta chains below was sequenced from the same sample in a study of control samples from healthy donors and cancer patients. Here immunoSEQ multiplex PCR was the method, and the copy in TCRdb shows in-frame clones only, minus some. The sample lists 150,000 to 200,000 clones; nearly 90% were seen once. Specimen: blood. These receptors all stem from a woman aged 45 to 65 in good health.

V gene TRBV27 combines with J gene TRBJ2-7, with D perhaps TRBD2 (6 bases). This CDR3 has 15 amino acids. V was clipped by 5 bases and J by 5 bases, with 19 bases between them. Germline V lookup: CDR1 MNHEY, CDR2 SMNVEV (reference sequence). The CDR3 sequence is CASSPPGTPRDEQYF. The CDR3 DNA is TGTGCCAGCAGTCCCCCCGGGACTCCAAGGGACGAGCAGTACTTC.

This clone was counted at least ten times. V is TRBV9 and J is TRBJ1-3, with a possible D match to TRBD1 (5 bases). Germline CDR1 is SGDLS and CDR2 is YYNGEE. The V gene lost 3 bases and the J gene lost 4 bases, with 23 bases spanning the gap. CDR3 size: 18 residues. The CDR3: CASSGRDGETSQGNTIYF. The CDR3 DNA sequence: TGTGCCAGCAGCGGACGGGACGGAGAAACTTCTCAAGGAAACACCATATATTTT.

The chain joins TRBV3-1 (or the pseudogene TRBV3-2) to TRBJ2-7; the D gene is possibly TRBD2 (6 bases). CDR3 length: 13 amino acids. V shed 4 bases and J shed 10 bases, with 17 bases lying between them. Germline lookup yields CDR1 LGHDT and CDR2 YNNKEL (reference sequence). The DNA of the CDR3 is TGTGCCAGCAGCCGACCGGGAGTGGTTGATCAGTACTTC. Its protein is CASSRPGVVDQYF.

This clone was detected once. The chain combines TRBV2 with TRBJ1-1; 9 bases are a match to TRBD1. Unmatched junction bases numbered 7, after V lost 10 bases and J lost 10 bases. Looked up from germline, CDR1 is SNHLY and CDR2 is FYNNEI. The CDR3 covers 11 residues. The chain's CDR3 is CATGTGSSAFF. The CDR3 DNA follows: TGTGCCACCGGGACAGGGAGTTCAGCTTTCTTT. The entire variable domain, with the rest obtained from reference TRBV2 and TRBJ1-1, is as follows: EPEVTQTPSHQVTQMGQEVILRCVPISNHLYFYWYRQILGQKVEFLVSFYNNEISEKSEIFDDQFSVERPDGSNFTLKIRSTKLEDSAMYFCATGTGSSAFFGQGTRLTVV.

The V call is TRBV7-3, the J call TRBJ2-2; the match to TRBD1 covers 8 bases. Trimming took 5 bases from V and 7 from J; bases not matched to a gene: 6. CDR1 is SGHTA, CDR2 FQGTGA, per germline. The CDR3 contains 14 residues. The CDR3: CASSEQGAGGELFF. For the CDR3, the DNA is TGTGCCAGCAGCGAGCAGGGGGCGGGCGGGGAGCTGTTTTTT.

CDR3 sequence: CASSQTSGTSYEQYF. CDR3 in DNA: TGTGCCAGCAGCCAGACTAGCGGGACCTCCTACGAGCAGTACTTC. This chain links TRBV5-6 with TRBJ2-7; 11 bases line up with TRBD2. V shed 4 bases and J 0 bases; nucleotides not matched to a gene: 3. The CDR3 has 15 amino acids. From germline, CDR1 is SGHDT and CDR2 YYEEEE.

The chain is built from TRBV15 and TRBJ1-1, with 7 bases aligning to TRBD1. V lost 5 bases and J lost 3; bases outside the gene matches: 0. The CDR3 has 12 residues. Per the germline V gene, CDR1 is LNHNV and CDR2 is YYDKDF (reference sequence). CDR3 protein: CATSQGDTEAFF. DNA of the CDR3: TGTGCCACCAGCCAGGGGGACACTGAAGCTTTCTTT.

The CDR3: CASSLRRGNTIYF. As DNA, the CDR3 is TGTGCCAGCAGCTTGCGCAGGGGAAACACCATATATTTT. V is TRBV5-5 and J is TRBJ1-3; D not resolved. Deletions cut 1 base from V and 4 bases from J, with 6 bases between. Germline V CDR1 and CDR2: SGHKS, YYEKEE (reference sequence). The CDR3 is made up of 13 amino acids. Full variable domain (remainder filled in from reference TRBV5-5 and TRBJ1-3): DAGVTQSPTHLIKTRGQQVTLRCSPISGHKSVSWYQQVLGQGPQFIFQYYEKEERGRGNFPDRFSARQFPNYSSELNVNALLLGDSALYLCASSLRRGNTIYFGEGSWLTVV.

The chain carries TRBV21-1 and TRBJ2-7; the D call of TRBD2 is as the table states it, not checked on the DNA. TRBV21-1 is annotated as a pseudogene. The CDR3 has 15 residues. For the CDR3, the DNA is TGTGCCAGCAGCCTCCATACAAGACTGGCGGACGAGCAGTACTTC. It yields the protein CASSLHTRLADEQYF.

This chain links TRBV29-1 with TRBJ1-1; D is unresolved. The CDR3 has 12 residues. Germline V gives CDR1 SQVTM, CDR2 ANQGSEA. The V end was cut by 5 bases, the J end by 4 bases, with 11 bases between. This CDR3 is CSVSMSGTEAFF. The CDR3 DNA reads as TGCAGCGTTAGTATGAGCGGCACTGAAGCTTTCTTT.

The rearrangement uses TRBV10-2 and TRBJ1-2; D perhaps matches TRBD1 (6 bases). This CDR3 contains 16 residues. Germline V gene data show CDR1 as WSHSY and CDR2 as SAAADI. The germline V and J ends were trimmed by 6 bases and 2 bases, with 19 bases remaining between them. The chain's CDR3 is CASSSRGGRANYGYTF. In DNA, the CDR3 is TGCGCCAGCAGCTCTAGGGGGGGCAGGGCGAACTATGGCTACACCTTC.

This clone was seen just once. The chain has TRBV10-3 and TRBJ1-2, with no clear D. The CDR3 is made up of 10 amino acids. CDR1 ENHRY and CDR2 SYGVKD come from the germline V gene. The ends were cut back, 6 bases at V and 7 bases at J, with 6 bases in the middle. CDR3 DNA: TGTGCCATCAGGGGCGTTGGCTACACCTTC. This encodes CAIRGVGYTF.

The chain couples TRBV28 to TRBJ2-5; tentatively, D is TRBD1 (5 bases). CDR3 length: 13 residues. CDR1 is MDHEN, CDR2 SYDVKM, per germline. The V gene lost 2 bases and the J gene lost 10 bases, with 14 bases spanning the gap. The DNA for the CDR3 is TGTGCCAGCAGTTTAGAGCAGGGTGGGATCCAGTACTTC. This gives the protein CASSLEQGGIQYF.

The chain has TRBV5-1 and TRBJ1-2; D unresolved. The germline gives CDR1 SGHRS, CDR2 YFSETQ. This CDR3 contains 12 residues. Trimming removed 4 bases from V and 6 bases from J, with 10 bases in between. CDR3 amino acids: CASSANADGYTF. DNA for the CDR3: TGCGCCAGCAGCGCCAACGCGGATGGCTACACCTTC.

In its sample, this clone was seen once. The chain is built from TRBV28 and TRBJ2-2; no definite D call. With 5 bases removed from V and 4 bases from J, the gap between germline ends came to 11 bases. There are 14 residues in the CDR3. Germline loops: CDR1 MDHEN, CDR2 SYDVKM. The CDR3 loop is CASSPRTGTGELFF. In nucleotides, the CDR3 is TGTGCCAGCAGTCCCCGGACGGGCACCGGGGAGCTGTTTTTT.

CDR3 sequence: CASSLDSSTDTQYF. The CDR3, as DNA: TGTGCCAGCAGCTTGGACTCTAGCACAGATACGCAGTATTTT. This rearrangement joins TRBV5-5 to TRBJ2-3, with D uncertain. The V gene lost 0 bases and the J gene lost 0 bases, with 5 bases spanning the gap. The length of the CDR3 is 14 residues. Per the germline V gene, CDR1 is SGHKS and CDR2 is YYEKEE (reference sequence).

The V and J genes are TRBV10-3 and TRBJ1-5, with D unresolved. V was clipped by 0 bases and J by 0 bases, with 6 bases between them. CDR3 length equals 15 residues. The germline V gene encodes CDR1 ENHRY and CDR2 SYGVKD. The CDR3 bases are TGTGCCATCAGTGAGTCGACCCTTAGCAATCAGCCCCAGCATTTT. This encodes CAISESTLSNQPQHF.

The rearrangement uses TRBV30 and TRBJ2-7; D is perhaps TRBD2 (5 bases). V dropped 6 bases and J dropped 10 bases, with 16 bases sitting between them. The CDR3 has 11 amino acids. The germline CDR1 and CDR2 sequences are GTSNPN and SVGIG (reference sequence). CDR3 loop: CACRGGGLQYF. The DNA of the CDR3 is TGTGCCTGCCGGGGTGGTGGTCTTCAGTACTTC. Supplemented by reference TRBV30 and TRBJ2-7, the full variable domain reads SQTIHQWPATLVQPVGSPLSLECTVEGTSNPNLYWYRQAAGRGLQLLFYSVGIGQISSEVPQNLSASRPQDRQFILSSKKLLLSDSGFYLCACRGGGLQYFGPGTRLTVT.

V and J are TRBV6-2 or TRBV6-3 and TRBJ1-5; 9 bases line up with TRBD1. Germline V gene data show CDR1 as MNHEY and CDR2 as SVGEGT. The CDR3 totals 16 residues. Losses at the gene ends were 4 bases for V and 0 bases for J; bases not matched to a gene: 4. CDR3 coding DNA: TGTGCCAGCAGTTTGCGGACAGGGGATAGCAATCAGCCCCAGCATTTT. Translation: CASSLRTGDSNQPQHF.

The V call is TRBV2, the J call TRBJ1-5; no clear D. CDR3 length equals 13 residues. Germline loops: CDR1 SNHLY, CDR2 FYNNEI. V gave up 6 bases and J gave up 2 bases, with 8 bases separating them. The CDR3, as DNA: TGTGCCAGCAGACCCTTTGGCAATCAGCCCCAGCATTTT. The encoded protein is CASRPFGNQPQHF.

This clone appeared a single time. V is TRBV2 and J is TRBJ1-2; D is perhaps TRBD1 (6 bases). The V gene lost 6 bases and the J gene lost 6 bases, with 17 bases spanning the gap. Germline CDR1 and CDR2: SNHLY and FYNNEI. The CDR3 length is 14 residues. The CDR3 sequence is CASSPGDLLDGYTF. As DNA, the CDR3 is TGTGCCAGCAGCCCAGGGGACTTGCTTGATGGCTACACCTTC.

The CDR3 region is CASSRGQKETQYF. As DNA, the CDR3 is TGTGCCAGTAGCCGCGGCCAGAAAGAGACCCAGTACTTC. The J gene is TRBJ2-5, the V gene TRBV19; D uncertain. The CDR3 runs to 13 residues. Trimming stripped 6 bases from V and 3 bases from J, with 11 bases between. Germline V CDR1 and CDR2: LNHDA, SQIVND (reference sequence).

This clone was observed many times. This rearrangement joins TRBV19 to TRBJ1-5; D might be TRBD1 (5 bases). Germline CDR1 and CDR2: LNHDA and SQIVND (reference sequence). The CDR3 runs to 14 residues. V lost 7 bases to trimming and J lost 4 bases, with 14 bases between them. CDR3 sequence reads: CASTFQQGNQPQHF. CDR3 nucleotide sequence: TGTGCCAGTACTTTCCAGCAGGGTAATCAGCCCCAGCATTTT.

This chain uses TRBV6-2 or TRBV6-3 with TRBJ1-5; tentative D call: TRBD1 (6 bases). Per germline, CDR1 MNHEY and CDR2 SVGEGT. This CDR3 spans 15 amino acids. V was pared by 3 bases and J by 9 bases, with 18 bases between. In DNA, the CDR3 is TGTGCCAGCAGTTATACAGGGTCAAAAGAAGGGCCCCAGCATTTT. Its translation is CASSYTGSKEGPQHF.